The 16 T cell receptor beta chains reported below all come from one sample, sequenced in a study of follicular helper T cells after annual influenza vaccination. Time point noted: 2015-2016 season, pre-vaccination. Measured with immunoSEQ multiplex PCR; TCRdb has only the in-frame clones, and not every one. The sample consists of a few thousand clones, approximately 85% of them appearing once. The specimen comprised CXCR5+ CD38- circulating T follicular helper cells from blood, sampled on the day of influenza vaccination. Described subset: circulating Tfh, non-naive CD4+CXCR5+PD-1+ (ICOS+CD38+ or ICOS-CD38-). These receptors were obtained from an adult who received the influenza vaccine.

This clone has just one count. V usage is TRBV27 and J usage is TRBJ2-3, with 10 bases lining up with TRBD1. The CDR3 extends over 15 amino acids. The germline V gene has CDR1 MNHEY and CDR2 SMNVEV (reference sequence). With V trimmed by 5 bases and J by 6 bases, 8 bases remained unmatched. CDR3 region: CASSTRQGAHDTQYF. The CDR3 bases are TGTGCCAGCAGTACCCGACAGGGGGCGCATGATACGCAGTATTTT.

The rearrangement links TRBV7-3 to TRBJ2-2; D is uncertain. CDR1 is SGHTA, CDR2 FQGTGA, per germline. Trimming pared 3 bases from V and 4 bases from J, leaving 6 bases between. The CDR3 length is 13 residues. The CDR3 bases are TGTGCCAGCAGCTTCACTACCACCGGGGAGCTGTTTTTT. Translation gives CASSFTTTGELFF. The variable domain in full, with the rest retrieved from reference TRBV7-3 and TRBJ2-2, is GAGVSQTPSNKVTEKGKYVELRCDPISGHTALYWYRQSLGQGPEFLIYFQGTGAADDSGLPNDRFFAVRPEGSVSTLKIQRTERGDSAVYLCASSFTTTGELFFGEGSRLTVL.

The rearrangement uses TRBV19 and TRBJ2-1; 11 nucleotides line up with TRBD2. V dropped 3 bases and J dropped 5; count of bases not matched to a gene: 3. In germline, CDR1 is LNHDA, CDR2 SQIVND (reference sequence). CDR3 length equals 15 residues. The CDR3: CASSISGRANNEQFF. The CDR3 DNA sequence: TGTGCCAGTAGTATTAGCGGGAGGGCCAACAATGAGCAGTTCTTC.

The chain recombines TRBV19 with TRBJ2-7; TRBD1 aligns across 7 bases. Germline CDR1 LNHDA, CDR2 SQIVND (reference sequence). The CDR3 sequence is 11 residues long. Germline trimming cut 10 bases from V and 4 bases from J; bases unmatched to any gene: 4. CDR3: CATTDRYEQYF. CDR3 sequence (DNA): TGTGCCACTACGGACAGGTACGAGCAGTACTTC.

V and J are TRBV7-9 and TRBJ2-5; 8 bases fit TRBD1. The germline gives CDR1 SEHNR, CDR2 FQNEAQ (reference sequence). This CDR3 is built from 16 residues. V lost 5 bases and J lost 4; bases outside the gene matches: 12. This CDR3 reads CASSPSTGGSRETQYF. CDR3 sequence (DNA): TGTGCCAGCAGCCCTTCAACAGGGGGGAGCCGAGAGACCCAGTACTTC.

The rearrangement uses TRBV18 and TRBJ2-1; no definite D call. With 3 bases removed from V and 5 bases from J, the gap between germline ends came to 8 bases. This CDR3 is built from 13 residues. Germline V gene data show CDR1 as KGHSH and CDR2 as LQKENI. CDR3 region: CASSPGRNNEQFF. The DNA of the CDR3 is TGTGCCAGCTCACCTGGGCGGAACAATGAGCAGTTCTTC.

V is TRBV6-6 and J is TRBJ2-3; D possibly corresponds to TRBD1 (6 bases). This CDR3 is 14 amino acids long. Trimming removed 4 bases from V and 2 bases from J, with 10 bases in between. Germline CDR1 and CDR2: MNHNY and SVGAGI (reference sequence). CDR3 region: CASSSGHSTDTQYF. The CDR3 nucleotides read TGTGCCAGCAGTTCGGGACACTCCACAGATACGCAGTATTTT.

The rearrangement joins TRBV5-1 to TRBJ1-2; tentative D call: TRBD1 (5 bases). This CDR3 is built from 13 residues. V was pared by 4 bases and J by 8 bases, with 15 bases between. Germline-derived CDR1 and CDR2 are SGHRS and YFSETQ. The CDR3 DNA is TGCGCCAGCAGCGAAGGGGCCGACTGGGGCTACACCTTC. Translating gives CASSEGADWGYTF.

The rearrangement uses TRBV5-5 and TRBJ1-1, with TRBD1 matching 8 bases. The junction had 22 bases not matched to a gene; V was cut back by 4 bases and J by 2 bases. CDR1 SGHKS and CDR2 YYEKEE come from the germline V gene (reference sequence). The CDR3 runs 20 residues. CDR3 sequence: CASSKRTGKASHNQNTEAFF. The CDR3 DNA reads as TGTGCCAGCAGCAAAAGGACAGGGAAGGCAAGCCATAATCAAAACACTGAAGCTTTCTTT.

V gene TRBV5-1 combines with J gene TRBJ1-2; D uncertain. The V end lost 3 bases, the J end lost 0 bases, and 9 bases lay between the germline ends. In germline, CDR1 is SGHRS, CDR2 YFSETQ. This CDR3 is built from 14 residues. CDR3 in amino acids: CASSSGLTNYGYTF. The CDR3 DNA reads TGCGCCAGCAGCTCAGGACTGACTAACTATGGCTACACCTTC.

The V call is TRBV27, the J call TRBJ2-1, with D possibly being TRBD1 (6 bases). V was pared by 6 bases and J by 5 bases, with 11 bases between. This CDR3 has 13 amino acids. Germline assignment: CDR1 MNHEY and CDR2 SMNVEV (reference sequence). CDR3 nucleotides: TGTGCCAGCAGACAGGGAGTAGACAATGAGCAGTTCTTC. Amino acid sequence: CASRQGVDNEQFF.

This clone came up once. The chain uses TRBV7-2 and TRBJ2-2; 10 positions match TRBD2. Trimming took 2 bases from V and 1 from J; bases not matched to a gene: 4. The germline V gene has CDR1 SGHTA and CDR2 FQGNSA. The length of the CDR3 is 17 residues. The CDR3 sequence is CASSLWTSGWNTGELFF. The CDR3 DNA reads as TGTGCCAGCAGCTTATGGACTAGCGGATGGAACACCGGGGAGCTGTTTTTT. Full variable domain (rest looked up from reference TRBV7-2 and TRBJ2-2): GAGVSQSPSNKVTEKGKDVELRCDPISGHTALYWYRQSLGQGLEFLIYFQGNSAPDKSGLPSDRFSAERTGGSVSTLTIQRTQQEDSAVYLCASSLWTSGWNTGELFFGEGSRLTVL.

There are a few counts of this clone. The chain links TRBV15 to TRBJ2-7; possibly TRBD1 or TRBD2 for D (5 bases each). The length of the CDR3 is 14 residues. The germline CDR1 and CDR2 sequences are LNHNV and YYDKDF (reference sequence). The V end lost 1 base, the J end lost 8 bases, and 15 bases lay between the germline ends. The CDR3 nucleotides are TGTGCCACCAGCAGAGGAGGGGAGATGATTCAGCAGTACTTC. Encoded protein: CATSRGGEMIQQYF.

This clone was recorded only once. The chain joins TRBV7-8 to TRBJ2-3; 11 positions agree with TRBD2. CDR3 length equals 16 residues. Germline V CDR1 and CDR2: SGHVS, FQNEAQ. V lost 1 base and J lost 6; bases outside the gene matches: 6. The CDR3 loop reads CASSLGRLAGMDTQYF. The CDR3 nucleotides are TGTGCCAGCAGCTTAGGGCGACTAGCGGGAATGGATACGCAGTATTTT.

This chain links TRBV6-4 with TRBJ2-1, with a possible D match to TRBD1 (5 bases). V dropped 9 bases and J dropped 8 bases, with 23 bases sitting between them. Germline lookup yields CDR1 MRHNA and CDR2 SNTAGT. The CDR3 is 15 amino acids. The CDR3 coding sequence is TGTGCCAGTTCTCGGCGCGGCAGTGTAGGGGATGAGCAGTTCTTC. It encodes CASSRRGSVGDEQFF.

This sequence joins TRBV19 and TRBJ1-1; D is possibly TRBD1 (6 bases). This CDR3 region has 18 residues. V dropped 6 bases and J dropped 1 base, with 24 bases sitting between them. Germline lookup yields CDR1 LNHDA and CDR2 SQIVND (reference sequence). The CDR3 coding sequence is TGTGCCAGTAGCAGGCGGGGAGGGGGGACCTCCAAGAACACTGAAGCTTTCTTT. Translating gives CASSRRGGGTSKNTEAFF. The full variable domain, its missing parts supplied by reference TRBV19 and TRBJ1-1, is DGGITQSPKYLFRKEGQNVTLSCEQNLNHDAMYWYRQDPGQGLRLIYYSQIVNDFQKGDIAEGYSVSREKKESFPLTVTSAQKNPTAFYLCASSRRGGGTSKNTEAFFGQGTRLTVV.